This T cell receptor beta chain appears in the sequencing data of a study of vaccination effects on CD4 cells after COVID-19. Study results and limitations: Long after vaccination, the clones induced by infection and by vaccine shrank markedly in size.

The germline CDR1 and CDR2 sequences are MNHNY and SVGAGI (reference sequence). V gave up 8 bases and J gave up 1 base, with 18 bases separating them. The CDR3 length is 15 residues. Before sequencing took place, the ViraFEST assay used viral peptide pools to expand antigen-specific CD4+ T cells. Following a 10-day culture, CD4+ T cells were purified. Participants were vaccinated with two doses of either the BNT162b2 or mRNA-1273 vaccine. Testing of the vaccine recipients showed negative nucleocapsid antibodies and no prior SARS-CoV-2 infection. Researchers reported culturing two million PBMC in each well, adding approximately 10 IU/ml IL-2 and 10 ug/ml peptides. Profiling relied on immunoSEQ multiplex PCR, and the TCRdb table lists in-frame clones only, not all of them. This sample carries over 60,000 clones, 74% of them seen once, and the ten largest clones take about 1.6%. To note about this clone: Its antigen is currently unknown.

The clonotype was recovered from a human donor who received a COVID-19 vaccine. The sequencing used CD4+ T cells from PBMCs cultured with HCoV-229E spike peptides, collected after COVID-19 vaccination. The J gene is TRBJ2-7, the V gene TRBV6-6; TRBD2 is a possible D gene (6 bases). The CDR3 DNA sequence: TGTGCCAGCGGCACCGGCGGCAGCGGGTCCTACGAGCAGTACGTC. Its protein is CASGTGGSGSYEQYV.